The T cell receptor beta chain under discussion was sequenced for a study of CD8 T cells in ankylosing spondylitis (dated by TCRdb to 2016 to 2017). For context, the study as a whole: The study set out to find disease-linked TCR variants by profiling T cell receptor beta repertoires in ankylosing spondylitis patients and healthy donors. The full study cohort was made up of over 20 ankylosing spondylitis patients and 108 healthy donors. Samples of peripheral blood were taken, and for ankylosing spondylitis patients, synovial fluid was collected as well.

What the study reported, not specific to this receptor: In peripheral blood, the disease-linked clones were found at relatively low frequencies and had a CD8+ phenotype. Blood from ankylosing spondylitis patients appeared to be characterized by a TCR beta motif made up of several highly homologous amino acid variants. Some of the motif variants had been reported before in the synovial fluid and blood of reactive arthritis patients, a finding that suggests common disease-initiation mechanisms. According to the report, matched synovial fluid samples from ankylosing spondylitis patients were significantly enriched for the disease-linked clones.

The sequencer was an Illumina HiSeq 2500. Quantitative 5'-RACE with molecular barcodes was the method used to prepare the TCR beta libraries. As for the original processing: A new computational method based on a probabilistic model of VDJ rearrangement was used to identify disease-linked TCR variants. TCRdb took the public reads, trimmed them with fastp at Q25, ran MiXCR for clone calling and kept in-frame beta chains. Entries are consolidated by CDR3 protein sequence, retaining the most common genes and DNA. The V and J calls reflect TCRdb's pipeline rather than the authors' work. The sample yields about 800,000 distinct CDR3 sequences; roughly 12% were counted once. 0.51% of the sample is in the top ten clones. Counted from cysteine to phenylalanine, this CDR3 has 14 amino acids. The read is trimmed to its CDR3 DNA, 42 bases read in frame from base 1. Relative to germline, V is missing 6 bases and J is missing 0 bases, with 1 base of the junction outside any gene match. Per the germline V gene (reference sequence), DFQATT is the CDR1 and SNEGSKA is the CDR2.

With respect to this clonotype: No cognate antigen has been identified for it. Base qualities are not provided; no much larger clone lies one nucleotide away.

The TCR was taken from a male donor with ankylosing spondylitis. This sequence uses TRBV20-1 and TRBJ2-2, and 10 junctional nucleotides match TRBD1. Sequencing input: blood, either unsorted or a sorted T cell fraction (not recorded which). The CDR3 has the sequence CSAGQGANTGELFF. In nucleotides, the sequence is TGCAGTGCAGGACAGGGGGCGAACACCGGGGAGCTGTTTTTT.